The 3 T cell receptor beta chains presented below share a single source sample, sequenced in a study of CD8+CD57+ T cells in acquired aplastic anemia. CDR3 and TCR beta VDJ profiling relied on a genomic DNA template. TCRdb used MiXCR to reprocess the reads, holding one entry per CDR3 protein. The sample lists under 250,000 distinct CDR3 sequences; 34% were seen once. The specimen was sorted CD4+, CD8+, or CD8+CD57+ T cells (not recorded which) from PBMCs. The receptor source for this set is a human donor in good health, serving as a control.

In its sample, this clonotype was seen a few times. This rearrangement joins TRBV30 to TRBJ2-5; D call uncertain. This CDR3 is built from 12 residues. The germline CDR1 and CDR2 sequences are GTSNPN and SVGIG (reference sequence). V was clipped by 0 bases and J by 0 bases, with 2 bases between them. CDR3 protein: CAWSVNQETQYF. CDR3 DNA sequence: TGTGCCTGGAGTGTAAACCAAGAGACCCAGTACTTC.

The chain recombines TRBV7-3 with TRBJ1-1, with D possibly being TRBD1 (6 bases). Germline V gene data show CDR1 as SGHTA and CDR2 as FQGTGA. This CDR3 is built from 16 residues. V shed 2 bases and J shed 5 bases, with 18 bases lying between them. The CDR3 region is CASSLRAGAITTEAFF. Written as DNA, the CDR3 is TGTGCCAGCAGCTTACGGGCAGGGGCAATTACGACTGAAGCTTTCTTT.

This clonotype was recorded at least ten times. The V call is TRBV9, the J call TRBJ2-3; 12 bases agree with TRBD2. V dropped 4 bases and J dropped 1; count of bases not matched to a gene: 7. Germline V lookup: CDR1 SGDLS, CDR2 YYNGEE. The CDR3 length is 17 residues. The CDR3 sequence is CASSLLAGGPRTDTQYF. In DNA form, the CDR3 reads TGTGCCAGCAGCCTACTAGCGGGAGGTCCCCGCACAGATACGCAGTATTTT.